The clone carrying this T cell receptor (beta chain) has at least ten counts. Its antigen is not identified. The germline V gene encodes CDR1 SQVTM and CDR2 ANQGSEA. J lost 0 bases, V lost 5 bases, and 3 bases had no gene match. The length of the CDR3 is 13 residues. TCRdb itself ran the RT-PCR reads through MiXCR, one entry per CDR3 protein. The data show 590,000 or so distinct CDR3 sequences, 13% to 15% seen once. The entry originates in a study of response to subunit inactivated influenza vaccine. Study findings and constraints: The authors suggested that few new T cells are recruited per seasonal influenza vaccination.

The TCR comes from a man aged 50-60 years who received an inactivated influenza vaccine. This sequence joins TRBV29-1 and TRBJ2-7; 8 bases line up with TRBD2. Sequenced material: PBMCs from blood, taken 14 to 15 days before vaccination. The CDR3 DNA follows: TGCAGCGTTTCCGGGACTAGCTCCTACGAGCAGTACTTC. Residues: CSVSGTSSYEQYF.